These 25 T cell receptor beta chains came from one sample sequenced in a study of shared clonotypes between healthy human individuals. The assay was immunoSEQ multiplex PCR, and TCRdb's table has in-frame clones only and misses some. Of a few million clones listed, over 85% are singletons. The sample taken for sequencing was naive CD4+ T cells sorted from blood. Subset specified: CD45RA+ positively selected. The receptors derive from a man aged 18 to 29 in good health.

The chain carries TRBV5-4 and TRBJ2-3, with D perhaps TRBD2 (5 bases). Per the germline V gene, CDR1 is SGHNT and CDR2 is YYREEE (reference sequence). This CDR3 region has 14 residues. Deletions cut 5 bases from V and 5 bases from J, with 15 bases between. In nucleotides, the CDR3 is TGTGCCAGCAGTTCTGGAGGTGGAGAAGATACGCAGTATTTT. Translating gives CASSSGGGEDTQYF.

This chain joins TRBV6-5 and TRBJ1-1; tentative D call: TRBD1 (6 bases). Per germline, CDR1 MNHEY and CDR2 SVGAGI. The CDR3 is made up of 14 amino acids. Trimming left V 6 bases short and J 0 bases short, with 11 bases between. Here the CDR3 reads CASSNRVMNTEAFF. The CDR3 region has the DNA TGTGCCAGCAGCAACAGGGTTATGAACACTGAAGCTTTCTTT.

As to this clone: The junction departs from germline at one end; a sequencing error may be responsible. The chain joins TRBV7-7 to TRBJ2-2; D is unclear. The CDR3 totals 15 residues. Germline assignment: CDR1 SSHAT and CDR2 FNYEAQ (reference sequence). The CDR3 region is CASRTLARNTGELFF. CDR3 nucleotides: TGTGCTAGCAGAACTCTTGCGCGGAACACCGGGGAGCTGTTTTTT.

CDR3 residues: CASSLSSGDGYTF. CDR3 coding DNA: TGCGCCAGCAGCTTGTCGTCAGGGGATGGCTACACCTTC. V and J are TRBV5-1 and TRBJ1-2; the D gene is possibly TRBD1 (6 bases). Germline V lookup: CDR1 SGHRS, CDR2 YFSETQ. V was cut by 1 base and J by 6 bases, with 10 bases left in between. The CDR3 is made up of 13 amino acids.

This clone was counted between two and nine times. Other DNA sequences from this sample encode an identical CDR3 as well. The chain combines TRBV18 with TRBJ2-5; D call uncertain. CDR1 and CDR2 (germline): KGHSH, LQKENI. Trimming took 2 bases from V and 3 from J, leaving 4 bases between them. The CDR3 covers 12 residues. CDR3 coding DNA: TGTGCCAGCTCACCAAATGAAGAGACCCAGTACTTC. Translated, it gives CASSPNEETQYF.

The V gene is TRBV10-1, the J gene TRBJ1-2; no clear D gene. The CDR3 runs 15 residues. Germline CDR1 and CDR2: WNHNN and SYGVQD (reference sequence). V dropped 2 bases and J dropped 0 bases, with 10 bases sitting between them. CDR3 protein: CASSETPIPNYGYTF. Written as DNA, the CDR3 is TGCGCCAGCAGTGAGACACCGATCCCTAACTATGGCTACACCTTC.

The rearrangement joins TRBV7-2 to TRBJ2-1, with 7 bases identical to TRBD1. J was trimmed by 12 bases and V by 5 bases; bases with no gene match: 13. The germline V gene encodes CDR1 SGHTA and CDR2 FQGNSA. The CDR3 contains 14 residues. CDR3 DNA: TGTGCCAGCAGCCCCAGTGGTCTTGGGGACAGGCAGTTCTTC. It specifies CASSPSGLGDRQFF.

This chain uses TRBV2 with TRBJ2-3; D perhaps matches TRBD2 (5 bases). The germline V gene encodes CDR1 SNHLY and CDR2 FYNNEI. The V gene lost 6 bases and the J gene lost 6 bases, with 13 bases spanning the gap. The CDR3 loop spans 13 amino acids. In DNA, the CDR3 is TGTGCCAGCAGAGACTCGCCGGGGGATACGCAGTATTTT. Its translation is CASRDSPGDTQYF. Full variable domain (rest looked up from reference TRBV2 and TRBJ2-3): EPEVTQTPSHQVTQMGQEVILRCVPISNHLYFYWYRQILGQKVEFLVSFYNNEISEKSEIFDDQFSVERPDGSNFTLKIRSTKLEDSAMYFCASRDSPGDTQYFGPGTRLTVL.

V is TRBV6-5 and J is TRBJ1-4; D may be TRBD1 (5 bases). The CDR3 is made up of 15 amino acids. Trimming removed 6 bases at V and 5 bases at J, with 16 bases between. The V gene's germline CDR1 is MNHEY and CDR2 SVGAGI. The CDR3 nucleotides are TGTGCCAGCAGGCGGGACGAGGGATTAAATGAAAAACTGTTTTTT. This codes for CASRRDEGLNEKLFF.

This clone was seen more than once but under ten times. Within the sample, other DNA sequences also encode this same CDR3. V is TRBV5-1 and J is TRBJ2-5; D unclear. The CDR3 extends over 12 amino acids. Germline V gene sequence: CDR1 SGHRS, CDR2 YFSETQ. The ends were cut back, 3 bases at V and 0 bases at J, with 3 bases in the middle. CDR3: CASSSNQETQYF. The CDR3 DNA sequence: TGCGCCAGCAGCTCGAACCAAGAGACCCAGTACTTC.

This chain joins TRBV14 and TRBJ2-3; D might be TRBD1 (6 bases). V lost 4 bases and J 9 bases, leaving 8 bases between the germline ends. This CDR3 is 11 amino acids long. CDR1 is SGHDN and CDR2 is FVKESK in the germline V gene. The CDR3 bases are TGTGCCAGCAGCCTACAGGGCACGCAGTATTTT. Its translation is CASSLQGTQYF.

The J gene is TRBJ1-5, the V gene TRBV5-8, with no clear D. V was pared by 2 bases and J by 0 bases, with 9 bases between. Germline V gene data show CDR1 as SGHTS and CDR2 as YDEGEE. This CDR3 contains 15 residues. The CDR3 DNA is TGTGCCAGCAGCTTCCTCTCGACTAGCAATCAGCCCCAGCATTTT. It codes for CASSFLSTSNQPQHF.

CDR3 DNA: TGTGCCAGCTCACCACCGGCTAGCGGGAAGGGTGAGCAGTTCTTC. Encoded protein: CASSPPASGKGEQFF. The gene calls are TRBV18 and TRBJ2-1; 9 bases map to TRBD2. The CDR3 spans 15 residues. CDR1 is KGHSH, CDR2 LQKENI, per germline. Trimming cost V 0 bases and J 9 bases; bases outside gene matches: 6.

V gene TRBV28 combines with J gene TRBJ1-4; D is possibly TRBD1 (5 bases). Germline assignment: CDR1 MDHEN and CDR2 SYDVKM. V lost 3 bases and J lost 1, with 9 bases in between. This CDR3 has 15 amino acids. Written as DNA, the CDR3 is TGTGCCAGCAGTTTGAGGGGCAGAACTAATGAAAAACTGTTTTTT. Translated: CASSLRGRTNEKLFF. Together with reference TRBV28 and TRBJ1-4, the CDR3 gives the full variable domain: DVKVTQSSRYLVKRTGEKVFLECVQDMDHENMFWYRQDPGLGLRLIYFSYDVKMKEKGDIPEGYSVSREKKERFSLILESASTNQTSMYLCASSLRGRTNEKLFFGSGTQLSVL.

This chain links TRBV11-2 with TRBJ1-3; a weak D match, TRBD1 (5 bases). The CDR3 contains 15 residues. V lost 4 bases and J lost 4, with 14 bases in between. Germline values: CDR1 SGHAT, CDR2 FQNNGV. The CDR3 bases are TGTGCCAGCAGCTACCCTGGGGGGTCCGGAAACACCATATATTTT. It encodes CASSYPGGSGNTIYF.

Comment on this clone: At the DNA level, this CDR3 is encoded by other sequences in the same sample as well. The CDR3 nucleotides read TGTGCCAGCTCACCCCCCGGGGGAGGCTACAATGAGCAGTTCTTC. Translated: CASSPPGGGYNEQFF. The genes are TRBV18 and TRBJ2-1, with a tentative D call TRBD2 (6 bases). The CDR3 extends over 15 amino acids. Trimming left V 3 bases short and J 3 bases short, with 12 bases between. The germline gives CDR1 KGHSH, CDR2 LQKENI.

The chain uses TRBV28 and TRBJ2-4; tentative D call: TRBD1 (5 bases). The germline CDR1 and CDR2 sequences are MDHEN and SYDVKM. The length of the CDR3 is 15 residues. V lost 3 bases and J 0 bases, leaving 9 bases between the germline ends. This chain's CDR3 is CASSLDIVAKNIQYF. CDR3 DNA: TGTGCCAGCAGTTTGGACATCGTAGCCAAAAACATTCAGTACTTC.

The chain joins TRBV30 to TRBJ1-5; possibly TRBD1 for D (5 bases). The CDR3 loop spans 14 amino acids. Germline V lookup: CDR1 GTSNPN, CDR2 SVGIG (reference sequence). V lost 3 bases and J 6 bases, leaving 15 bases between the germline ends. CDR3 loop: CAWRAQGAGQPQHF. As DNA, the CDR3 is TGTGCCTGGAGGGCCCAGGGAGCAGGTCAGCCCCAGCATTTT.

The rearrangement links TRBV18 to TRBJ2-6, with 7 bases lining up with TRBD1. There are 15 residues in the CDR3. The V gene end was trimmed by 6 bases and the J gene end by 2 bases; junction bases not matched to a gene: 4. Germline values: CDR1 KGHSH, CDR2 LQKENI. As DNA, the CDR3 is TGTGCCAGCTCGTCCGACAGGGCTGGGGCCAACGTCCTGACTTTC. Translated: CASSSDRAGANVLTF.

This chain joins TRBV28 and TRBJ2-6; 11 bases fit TRBD1. The J segment lost 2 bases and the V segment lost 5 bases, leaving 5 bases of the junction unmatched. The CDR3 sequence is 17 residues long. Germline assignment: CDR1 MDHEN and CDR2 SYDVKM. CDR3 sequence (DNA): TGTGCCAGCAGTATGCGGACAGGGGGCACTGGGGCCAACGTCCTGACTTTC. Its protein is CASSMRTGGTGANVLTF.

This chain links TRBV18 with TRBJ1-4; D gene ambiguous. CDR3 length: 14 amino acids. CDR1 KGHSH and CDR2 LQKENI come from the germline V gene. V lost 0 bases, J lost 8 bases, and 10 bases lay in between. CDR3 protein: CASSPPSLIEKLFF. In DNA, the CDR3 is TGTGCCAGCTCACCACCGAGCCTCATAGAAAAACTGTTTTTT.

The chain combines TRBV7-3 with TRBJ1-4; weak D call: TRBD1 (5 bases). The V gene's germline CDR1 is SGHTA and CDR2 FQGTGA. The CDR3 covers 14 residues. Trimming stripped 2 bases from V and 2 bases from J, with 6 bases between. CDR3 in DNA: TGTGCCAGCAGCTTAGCAGGGACTAATGAAAAACTGTTTTTT. Its translation: CASSLAGTNEKLFF.

The count of this clone is one. The rearrangement joins TRBV27 to TRBJ1-6, with 8 bases lining up with TRBD1. Trimming at V came to 0 bases and at J to 7 bases, leaving 14 bases not matched to a gene. Germline lookup yields CDR1 MNHEY and CDR2 SMNVEV (reference sequence). CDR3 length equals 19 residues. The CDR3: CASSLSLLNLGTGNSPLHF. The CDR3 DNA reads TGTGCCAGCAGTTTATCCCTCCTTAATTTAGGGACAGGAAATTCACCCCTCCACTTT.

The chain has TRBV7-2 and TRBJ1-6, with TRBD1 identical over 7 bases. The length of the CDR3 is 14 residues. V shed 3 bases, J shed 7 bases, and the junction held 3 bases outside the gene matches. Germline values: CDR1 SGHTA, CDR2 FQGNSA. The CDR3 protein is CASSFSQGNSPLHF. CDR3 in DNA: TGTGCCAGCAGCTTTTCACAGGGGAATTCACCCCTCCACTTT.

The chain couples TRBV5-8 to TRBJ2-5; D remains ambiguous. CDR1 and CDR2 from the germline V gene are SGHTS and YDEGEE. The CDR3 length is 12 residues. Trimming stripped 5 bases from V and 5 bases from J, with 10 bases between. The CDR3 reads CASSLVKETQYF. In nucleotides, the CDR3 is TGTGCCAGCAGTCTAGTAAAGGAGACCCAGTACTTC. The complete variable domain, with remaining parts taken from reference TRBV5-8 and TRBJ2-5, reads EAGVTQSPTHLIKTRGQQATLRCSPISGHTSVYWYQQALGLGLQFLLWYDEGEERNRGNFPPRFSGRQFPNYSSELNVNALELEDSALYLCASSLVKETQYFGPGTRLLVL.